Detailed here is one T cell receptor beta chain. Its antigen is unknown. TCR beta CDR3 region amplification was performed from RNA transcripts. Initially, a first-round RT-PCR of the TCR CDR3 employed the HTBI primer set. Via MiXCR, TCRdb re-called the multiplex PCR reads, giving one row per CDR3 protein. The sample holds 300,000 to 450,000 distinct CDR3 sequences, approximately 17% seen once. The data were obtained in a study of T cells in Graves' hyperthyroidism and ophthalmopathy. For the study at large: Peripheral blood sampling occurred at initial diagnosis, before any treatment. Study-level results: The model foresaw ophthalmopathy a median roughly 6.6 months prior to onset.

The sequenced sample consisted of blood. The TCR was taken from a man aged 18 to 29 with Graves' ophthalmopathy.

DNA of the CDR3: TGTGCCAGCAGTTTCACAGGTGCTGAAGCTTTCTTT. It encodes CASSFTGAEAFF. V is TRBV27 and J is TRBJ1-1; D is possibly TRBD1 (5 bases). V was clipped by 3 bases and J by 6 bases, with 8 bases between them. Germline values: CDR1 MNHEY, CDR2 SMNVEV (reference sequence). This CDR3 is built from 12 residues.